The T cell receptor beta chain described here comes from a study of blood T cell repertoires in COVID-19. V was clipped by 8 bases and J by 1 base, with 23 bases between them. This CDR3 spans 18 amino acids. Per germline, CDR1 MDHEN and CDR2 SYDVKM. Sequencing was performed with immunoSEQ multiplex PCR; in TCRdb, only in-frame clones are kept and a portion is missing. The table has 130,000 or so clones, around 85% seen once; the top ten hold around 4.7%. The TCR sequence derives from a human donor in a cohort sampled during active COVID-19. Input material: peripheral blood. This chain uses TRBV28 with TRBJ1-4; maybe TRBD1 (5 bases). CDR3 amino acids: CASRHEVDAGGTNEKLFF. The DNA of the CDR3 is TGTGCCAGCCGCCATGAGGTGGACGCCGGGGGAACTAATGAAAAACTGTTTTTT. Based on the CDR3 plus reference TRBV28 and TRBJ1-4, the full variable domain is DVKVTQSSRYLVKRTGEKVFLECVQDMDHENMFWYRQDPGLGLRLIYFSYDVKMKEKGDIPEGYSVSREKKERFSLILESASTNQTSMYLCASRHEVDAGGTNEKLFFGSGTQLSVL.